The clone carrying this TCR beta chain has more than one count but fewer than ten. The data were obtained in a study of response to subunit inactivated influenza vaccine. TCRdb reprocessed the RT-PCR reads with MiXCR, giving one entry per CDR3 protein. This repertoire shows about 700,000 distinct CDR3 sequences, around 15% found once; its top ten account for 6% to 9.5%. The CDR3 is 15 residues long. Germline CDR1 KGHSH, CDR2 LQKENI. Trimming left V 6 bases short and J 3 bases short, with 17 bases between. The source of this sequence is a man aged 45-65 years who received an inactivated influenza vaccine. The J gene is TRBJ1-1, the V gene TRBV18; tentative D call: TRBD1 (5 bases). Sequencing was performed on PBMCs from blood, taken approximately 15 days before vaccination. The CDR3 nucleotides are TGTGCCAGCTCCCCGGGACGGCCCCCTTACACTGAAGCTTTCTTT. Protein: CASSPGRPPYTEAFF.